This note documents a single T cell receptor beta chain sequence. This sample is part of a study of OX40 agonist ivuxolimab in advanced cancers. On the study more broadly: The patients got ivuxolimab, which is an agonistic anti-OX40 (CD134) antibody.

Measured with immunoSEQ multiplex PCR; TCRdb has only the in-frame clones, and not every one. The sample shows approximately 66,000 clones, approximately 86% of them seen only once. In germline, CDR1 is MDHEN, CDR2 SYDVKM. The CDR3 has 13 residues. Trimming left V 6 bases short and J 4 bases short, with 10 bases between. The input for sequencing was CD4+ or CD8+ T cells sorted from blood, taken in a trial of the OX40 agonist ivuxolimab. This TCR was recovered from an adult with an advanced solid tumor such as melanoma, head and neck, liver or kidney cancer. The chain carries TRBV28 and TRBJ1-5, with D perhaps matching TRBD1 (6 bases). The CDR3 nucleotides read TGTGCCAGCAGCATCCAGGGGAATCAGCCCCAGCATTTT. It is translated as CASSIQGNQPQHF.